A single sample gave rise to the 14 T cell receptor beta chains below, sequenced in a study of CD8 T cells in ankylosing spondylitis (dated by TCRdb to 2016 to 2017). Study-level results and caveats: Blood from ankylosing spondylitis patients appeared to be characterized by a TCR beta motif composed of eight highly homologous amino acid variants.

The library was produced with 5' RACE. The sequencer listed for this sample is Illumina HiSeq 2500. Using fastp at Q25 and MiXCR, TCRdb reprocessed the public reads and kept productive beta chains. Rows matching on CDR3 protein sequence are summarized as one entry with the most common DNA and genes. The sample table holds approximately 540,000 distinct CDR3 sequences, of which 10% to 15% were seen once. Approximately 6.2% of the sample rests with the top ten. The antigens these receptors bind are not known. The sequenced material came from blood, either unsorted or a sorted T cell fraction (not recorded which). Receptor source: a male donor with ankylosing spondylitis.

J is TRBJ1-4 and V is TRBV28, with D possibly being TRBD1 (5 bases). The germline CDR1 and CDR2 sequences are MDHEN and SYDVKM. Deletions cut 6 bases from V and 4 bases from J, with 12 bases between. The CDR3 has 14 amino acids. The CDR3 nucleotides read TGTGCCAGCAGCCGTCCGGGGCTTAATGAAAAACTGTTTTTT. Amino acids: CASSRPGLNEKLFF.

A few counts support this clonotype. V usage is TRBV28 and J usage is TRBJ2-2, with D maybe TRBD2 (6 bases). CDR3 size: 17 residues. Deletions cut 10 bases from V and 4 bases from J, with 25 bases between. Germline V gene lookup returns CDR1 MDHEN and CDR2 SYDVKM. CDR3 sequence (DNA): TGTGCCACCTACGAAGGAGCGGGTCGCCGGGGCACCGGGGAGCTGTTTTTT. Protein sequence: CATYEGAGRRGTGELFF.

This clonotype appeared a few times. This rearrangement joins TRBV5-7 to TRBJ1-5; 7 bases fit TRBD1. TRBV5-7 is an open reading frame, and its role is uncertain. The J segment lost 7 bases and the V segment lost 4 bases, leaving 5 bases of the junction unmatched. CDR3 length equals 13 residues. The CDR3 reads CASSVGTAQPQHF. Written as DNA, the CDR3 is TGTGCCAGCAGCGTTGGGACAGCCCAGCCCCAGCATTTT.

This clonotype has a handful of counts. The CDR3 region is CASSRMGAGDYEQYV. Here the CDR3 DNA reads TGTGCCAGCAGCCGAATGGGAGCGGGAGACTACGAGCAGTACGTC. V usage is TRBV28 and J usage is TRBJ2-7; TRBD2 matches 8 bases. This CDR3 is built from 15 residues. The J segment lost 3 bases and the V segment lost 6 bases, leaving 10 bases of the junction unmatched. The germline V gene encodes CDR1 MDHEN and CDR2 SYDVKM.

The V gene is TRBV18, the J gene TRBJ1-1, with 7 nucleotides matching TRBD1. This CDR3 is 13 amino acids long. The germline V gene encodes CDR1 KGHSH and CDR2 LQKENI. V shed 5 bases, J shed 5 bases, and the junction held 5 bases outside the gene matches. The CDR3 nucleotides are TGTGCCAGCTCAGCCCAACAGGGGACTGAAGCTTTCTTT. Its protein is CASSAQQGTEAFF.

There are a few counts of this clonotype. The genes are TRBV5-1 and TRBJ1-1; 12 bases line up with TRBD1. CDR3 size: 14 residues. V shed 3 bases, J shed 5 bases, and the junction held 2 bases outside the gene matches. The germline gives CDR1 SGHRS, CDR2 YFSETQ. CDR3 bases: TGCGCCAGCAGCTGGGACAGGGGGCGGACTGAAGCTTTCTTT. Protein product: CASSWDRGRTEAFF.

This clonotype was seen a handful of times. The chain couples TRBV6-1 to TRBJ2-2; the D gene is possibly TRBD2 (6 bases). V gave up 7 bases and J gave up 0 bases, with 12 bases separating them. CDR3 length: 15 amino acids. CDR1 is MNHNS and CDR2 is SASEGT in the germline V gene. CDR3 residues: CASNRAGANTGELFF. The CDR3 DNA is TGTGCCAGCAACCGAGCGGGCGCGAACACCGGGGAGCTGTTTTTT.

This clonotype was counted many times. J is TRBJ2-5 and V is TRBV25-1, with D possibly being TRBD1 (5 bases). CDR3 size: 11 residues. Trimming took off 4 bases at V and 7 bases at J, with 7 bases between the two ends. Germline-derived CDR1 and CDR2 are MGHDK and SYGVNS. CDR3 nucleotide sequence: TGTGCCAGCAGTGGGGGCCGGACCCAGTACTTC. Residues: CASSGGRTQYF.

In this sample, this clonotype turned up a few times. The CDR3 spells CASSQPGLGVNEQFF. The CDR3 nucleotides are TGTGCCAGCAGCCAGCCGGGACTAGGGGTCAATGAGCAGTTCTTC. The chain couples TRBV11-2 to TRBJ2-1; 8 bases fit TRBD2. With 5 bases clipped from V and 6 bases from J, the junction kept 9 bases outside the gene matches. This CDR3 comprises 15 residues. The germline gives CDR1 SGHAT, CDR2 FQNNGV.

This clonotype was seen many times. The chain combines TRBV7-7 with TRBJ2-1, with 7 bases identical to TRBD1. The germline CDR1 and CDR2 sequences are SSHAT and FNYEAQ (reference sequence). This CDR3 contains 16 residues. V gave up 3 bases and J gave up 8 bases; unmatched junction bases: 13. Written as DNA, the CDR3 is TGTGCCAGCAGCTTCGGAACAGGGGAGTTTCTGGATGAGCAGTTCTTC. It is translated as CASSFGTGEFLDEQFF.

The chain recombines TRBV7-9 with TRBJ2-7, with D maybe TRBD1 (5 bases). Germline CDR1 SEHNR, CDR2 FQNEAQ (reference sequence). CDR3 length: 14 residues. V dropped 1 base and J dropped 2 bases, with 9 bases sitting between them. CDR3 sequence (DNA): TGTGCCAGCAGCTTAGTCCAGACAGCCTACGAGCAGTACTTC. Translation: CASSLVQTAYEQYF.

The rearrangement joins TRBV7-9 to TRBJ1-6, with D unclear. The CDR3 totals 16 residues. V was trimmed by 2 bases and J by 3 bases, leaving 11 bases between them. Germline CDR1 SEHNR, CDR2 FQNEAQ (reference sequence). In nucleotides, the CDR3 is TGTGCCAGCAGCTTAAGGCAGGAATACTATAATTCACCCCTCCACTTT. It yields the protein CASSLRQEYYNSPLHF.

The rearrangement joins TRBV7-9 to TRBJ1-1, with D perhaps matching TRBD1 (5 bases). Trimming removed 1 base at V and 1 base at J, with 10 bases between. Germline CDR1 is SEHNR and CDR2 is FQNEAQ (reference sequence). CDR3 length: 15 amino acids. CDR3 sequence reads: CASSLGGGWNTEAFF. CDR3 in DNA: TGTGCCAGCAGCTTAGGGGGGGGTTGGAACACTGAAGCTTTCTTT.

Ten or more counts support this clonotype. V and J are TRBV20-1 and TRBJ2-1; D perhaps matches TRBD2 (5 bases). Germline V lookup: CDR1 DFQATT, CDR2 SNEGSKA (reference sequence). Trimming pared 1 base from V and 8 bases from J, leaving 15 bases between. The length of the CDR3 is 14 residues. CDR3 amino acids: CSARVTLGLDEQFF. In DNA form, the CDR3 reads TGCAGTGCTAGAGTTACACTAGGGCTCGATGAGCAGTTCTTC.